A single sample is the source of the 4 T cell receptor beta chains below, sequenced in a study of blood T cell repertoires in COVID-19. The assay was immunoSEQ multiplex PCR, and TCRdb's table has in-frame clones only and misses some. This table holds 35,000 to 40,000 clones, about 88% found once. Input material: peripheral blood. These TCRs come from a man between 65 and 80 years old with active COVID-19.

V gene TRBV11-1 combines with J gene TRBJ2-1; D may be TRBD1 (6 bases). Trimming removed 4 bases from V and 6 bases from J, with 13 bases in between. CDR1 is SGHAT, CDR2 FQDESV, per germline (reference sequence). This CDR3 is 14 amino acids long. CDR3 in amino acids: CASSSGQIRNEQFF. CDR3 bases: TGTGCCAGCAGCTCCGGACAGATCCGCAATGAGCAGTTCTTC.

The gene calls are TRBV6-5 and TRBJ2-7, with TRBD1 matching 8 bases. V lost 7 bases, J lost 3 bases, and 11 bases stayed unmatched. This CDR3 contains 15 residues. Looked up from germline, CDR1 is MNHEY and CDR2 is SVGAGI. Here the CDR3 reads CASTLDRVDYYEQYF. CDR3 in DNA: TGTGCCAGCACCCTGGACAGGGTGGACTACTACGAGCAGTACTTC.

The chain carries TRBV28 and TRBJ1-2; D gene uncertain. The germline CDR1 and CDR2 sequences are MDHEN and SYDVKM. The length of the CDR3 is 13 residues. V gave up 10 bases and J gave up 3 bases, with 15 bases separating them. CDR3 region: CANGGPPDYGYTF. As DNA, the CDR3 is TGTGCCAACGGCGGGCCCCCTGACTATGGCTACACCTTC.

This clone has a handful of counts. The chain links TRBV28 to TRBJ2-7, with D tentatively TRBD2 (6 bases). With 6 bases removed from V and 3 bases from J, the gap between germline ends came to 15 bases. Per the germline V gene, CDR1 is MDHEN and CDR2 is SYDVKM. The CDR3 sequence is 14 residues long. The CDR3 is CASRTGDVYYEQYF. DNA of the CDR3: TGTGCCAGCAGAACGGGGGACGTTTACTACGAGCAGTACTTC.